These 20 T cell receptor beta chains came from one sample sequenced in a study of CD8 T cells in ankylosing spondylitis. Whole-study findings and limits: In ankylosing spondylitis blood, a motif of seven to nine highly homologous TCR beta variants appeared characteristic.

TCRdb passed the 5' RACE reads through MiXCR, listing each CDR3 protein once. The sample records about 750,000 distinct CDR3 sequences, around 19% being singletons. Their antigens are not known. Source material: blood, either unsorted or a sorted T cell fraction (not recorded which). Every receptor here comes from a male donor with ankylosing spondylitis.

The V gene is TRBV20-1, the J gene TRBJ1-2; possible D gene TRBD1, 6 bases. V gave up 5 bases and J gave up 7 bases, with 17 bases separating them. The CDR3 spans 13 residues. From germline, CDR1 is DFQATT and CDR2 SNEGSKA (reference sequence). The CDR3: CSAPGGRGGGYTF. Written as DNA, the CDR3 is TGCAGTGCTCCGGGGGGCAGAGGGGGTGGCTACACCTTC.

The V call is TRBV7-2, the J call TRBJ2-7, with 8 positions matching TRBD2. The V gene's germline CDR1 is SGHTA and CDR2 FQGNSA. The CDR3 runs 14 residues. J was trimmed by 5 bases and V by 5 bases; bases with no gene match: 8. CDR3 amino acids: CASSPGGPKDEQYF. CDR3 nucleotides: TGTGCCAGCAGCCCGGGGGGGCCGAAGGACGAGCAGTACTTC.

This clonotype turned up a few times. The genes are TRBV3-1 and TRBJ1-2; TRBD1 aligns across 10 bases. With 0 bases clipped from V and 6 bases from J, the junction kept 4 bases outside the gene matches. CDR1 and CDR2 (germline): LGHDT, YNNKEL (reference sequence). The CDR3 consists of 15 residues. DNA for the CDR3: TGTGCCAGCAGCCAAGAAAGGACAGGGGGTCATGGCTACACCTTC. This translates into CASSQERTGGHGYTF.

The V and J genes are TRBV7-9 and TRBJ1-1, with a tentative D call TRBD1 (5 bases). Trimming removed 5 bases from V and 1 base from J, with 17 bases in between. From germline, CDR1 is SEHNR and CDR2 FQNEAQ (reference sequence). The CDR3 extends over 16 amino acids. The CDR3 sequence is CASSIPGDGGNTEAFF. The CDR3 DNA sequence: TGTGCCAGCAGCATTCCAGGCGATGGGGGGAACACTGAAGCTTTCTTT.

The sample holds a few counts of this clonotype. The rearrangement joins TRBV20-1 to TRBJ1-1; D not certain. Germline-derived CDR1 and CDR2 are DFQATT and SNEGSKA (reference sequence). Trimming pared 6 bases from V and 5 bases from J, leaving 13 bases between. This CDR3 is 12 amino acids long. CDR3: CSASPEQTEAFF. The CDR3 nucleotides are TGCAGTGCCAGCCCCGAACAGACTGAAGCTTTCTTT.

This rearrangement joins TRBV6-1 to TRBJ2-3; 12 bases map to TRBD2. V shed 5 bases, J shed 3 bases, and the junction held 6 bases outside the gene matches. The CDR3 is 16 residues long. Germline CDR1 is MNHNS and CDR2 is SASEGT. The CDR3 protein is CASSPLAGGGTDTQYF. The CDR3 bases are TGTGCCAGCAGTCCACTAGCGGGGGGAGGGACAGATACGCAGTATTTT.

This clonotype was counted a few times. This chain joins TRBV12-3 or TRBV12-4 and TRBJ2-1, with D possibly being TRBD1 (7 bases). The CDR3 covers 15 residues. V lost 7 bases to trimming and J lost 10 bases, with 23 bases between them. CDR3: CASNTGGTAPKEQFF. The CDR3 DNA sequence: TGTGCCAGCAACACTGGGGGGACAGCCCCTAAAGAGCAGTTCTTC.

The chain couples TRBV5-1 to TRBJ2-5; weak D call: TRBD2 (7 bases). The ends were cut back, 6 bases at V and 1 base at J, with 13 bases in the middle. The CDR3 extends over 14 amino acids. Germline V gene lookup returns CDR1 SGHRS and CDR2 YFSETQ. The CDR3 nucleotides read TGCGCCAGCAAACGGGGGGCCCTCCAAGAGACCCAGTACTTC. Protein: CASKRGALQETQYF.

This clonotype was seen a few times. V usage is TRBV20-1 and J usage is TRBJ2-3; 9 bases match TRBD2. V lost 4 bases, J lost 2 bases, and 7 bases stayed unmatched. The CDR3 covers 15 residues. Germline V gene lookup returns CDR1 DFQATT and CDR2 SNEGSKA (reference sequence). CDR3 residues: CSAIIAGASTDTQYF. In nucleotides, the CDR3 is TGCAGTGCTATCATAGCGGGGGCCTCCACAGATACGCAGTATTTT.

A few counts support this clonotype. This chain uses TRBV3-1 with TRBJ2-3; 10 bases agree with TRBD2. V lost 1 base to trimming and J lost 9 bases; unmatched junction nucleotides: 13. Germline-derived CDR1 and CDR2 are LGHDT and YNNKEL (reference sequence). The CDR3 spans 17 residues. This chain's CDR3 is CASSQVGSGGPPGTQYF. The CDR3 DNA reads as TGTGCCAGCAGCCAAGTTGGTAGCGGGGGGCCCCCTGGGACGCAGTATTTT.

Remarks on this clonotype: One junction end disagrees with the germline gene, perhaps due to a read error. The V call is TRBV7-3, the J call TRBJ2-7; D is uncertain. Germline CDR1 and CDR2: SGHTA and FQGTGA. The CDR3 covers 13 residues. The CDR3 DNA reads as TGCGCCAGCAGCTCAGGAGACGGTTACGAGCAGTACTTC. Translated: CASSSGDGYEQYF.

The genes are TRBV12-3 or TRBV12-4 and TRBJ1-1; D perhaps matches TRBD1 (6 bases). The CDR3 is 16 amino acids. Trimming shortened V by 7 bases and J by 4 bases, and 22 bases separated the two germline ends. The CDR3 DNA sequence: TGTGCCAGCACTGGACTCTACAGGGTTGAGGGCACTGAAGCTTTCTTT. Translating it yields CASTGLYRVEGTEAFF.

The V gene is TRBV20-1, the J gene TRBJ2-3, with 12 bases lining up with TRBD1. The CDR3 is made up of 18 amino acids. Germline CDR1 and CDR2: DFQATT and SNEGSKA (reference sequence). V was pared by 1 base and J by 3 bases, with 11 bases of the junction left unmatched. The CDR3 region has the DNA TGCAGTGCTAGAGTTTCACGCCGGGACAGGGGGCAGACAGATACGCAGTATTTT. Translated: CSARVSRRDRGQTDTQYF.

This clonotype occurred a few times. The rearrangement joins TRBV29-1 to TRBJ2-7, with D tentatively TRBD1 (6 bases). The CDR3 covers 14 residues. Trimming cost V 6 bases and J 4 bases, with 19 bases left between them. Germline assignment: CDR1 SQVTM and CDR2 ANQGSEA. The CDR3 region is CSVGARDNTYEQYF. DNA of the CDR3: TGCAGCGTAGGGGCCCGGGACAACACTTACGAGCAGTACTTC.

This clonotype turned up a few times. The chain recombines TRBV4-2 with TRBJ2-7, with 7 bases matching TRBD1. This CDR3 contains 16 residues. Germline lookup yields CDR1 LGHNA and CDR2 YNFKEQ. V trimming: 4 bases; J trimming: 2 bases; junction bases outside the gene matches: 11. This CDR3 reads CASSRSGTDKTYEQYF. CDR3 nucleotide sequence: TGTGCCAGCAGCCGATCCGGGACAGACAAAACCTACGAGCAGTACTTC.

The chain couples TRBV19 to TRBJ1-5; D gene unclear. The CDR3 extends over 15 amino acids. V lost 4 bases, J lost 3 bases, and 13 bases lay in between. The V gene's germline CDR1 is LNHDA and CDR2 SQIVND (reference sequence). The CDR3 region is CASSRQAELNQPQHF. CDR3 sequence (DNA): TGTGCCAGTAGTAGGCAGGCGGAGCTCAATCAGCCCCAGCATTTT.

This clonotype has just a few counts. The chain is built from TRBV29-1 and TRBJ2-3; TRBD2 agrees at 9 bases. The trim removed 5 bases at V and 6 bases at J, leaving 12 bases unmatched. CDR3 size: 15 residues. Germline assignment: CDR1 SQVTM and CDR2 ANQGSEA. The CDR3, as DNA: TGCAGCGTTCCAGACACTTTAGCGGGAGTTGATACGCAGTATTTT. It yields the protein CSVPDTLAGVDTQYF.

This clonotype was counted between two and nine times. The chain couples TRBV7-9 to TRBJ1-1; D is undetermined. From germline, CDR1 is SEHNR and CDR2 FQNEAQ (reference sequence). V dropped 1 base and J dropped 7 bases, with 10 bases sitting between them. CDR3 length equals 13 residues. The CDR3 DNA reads TGTGCCAGCAGCTTAGTAGGGTCAGTTGAAGCTTTCTTT. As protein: CASSLVGSVEAFF.

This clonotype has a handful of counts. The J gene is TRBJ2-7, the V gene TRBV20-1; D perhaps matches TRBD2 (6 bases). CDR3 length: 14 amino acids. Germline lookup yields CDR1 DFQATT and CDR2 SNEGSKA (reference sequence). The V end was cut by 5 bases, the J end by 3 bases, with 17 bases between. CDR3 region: CSASLAGMGYEQYF. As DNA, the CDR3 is TGCAGTGCTTCCCTGGCGGGAATGGGCTACGAGCAGTACTTC.

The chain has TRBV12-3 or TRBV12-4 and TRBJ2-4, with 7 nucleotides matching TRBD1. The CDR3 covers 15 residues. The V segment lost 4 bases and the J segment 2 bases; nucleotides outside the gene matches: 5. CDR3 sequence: CASSSNRGPKNIQYF. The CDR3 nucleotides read TGTGCCAGCAGTTCGAACAGGGGACCCAAAAACATTCAGTACTTC.